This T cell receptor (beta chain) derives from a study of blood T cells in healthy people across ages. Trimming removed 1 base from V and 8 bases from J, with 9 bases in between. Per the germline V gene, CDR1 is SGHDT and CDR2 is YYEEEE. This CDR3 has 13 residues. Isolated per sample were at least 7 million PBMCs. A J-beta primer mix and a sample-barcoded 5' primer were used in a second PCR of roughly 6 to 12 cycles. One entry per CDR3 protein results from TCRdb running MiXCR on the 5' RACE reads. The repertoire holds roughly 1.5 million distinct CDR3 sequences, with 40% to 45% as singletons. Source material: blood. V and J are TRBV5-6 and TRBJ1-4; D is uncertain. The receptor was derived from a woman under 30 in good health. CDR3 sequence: CASSLILEEKLFF. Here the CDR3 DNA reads TGTGCCAGCAGCTTGATTCTGGAGGAAAAACTGTTTTTT.